The 8 T cell receptor beta chains in this list originate from one sample, sequenced in a study of blood T cell repertoires in COVID-19. The assay was immunoSEQ multiplex PCR, and TCRdb's table has in-frame clones only and misses some. Of fewer than 50,000 clones listed, nearly 70% were seen once; the top ten hold 6.2%. The specimen was peripheral blood. The source of these receptors is a man older than 75 with acute or convalescent COVID-19.

This clone showed up just once. This chain joins TRBV3-1 (or the pseudogene TRBV3-2) and TRBJ1-4, with D possibly TRBD1 on 6 matching bases. From germline, CDR1 is LGHDT and CDR2 YNNKEL (reference sequence). The V end lost 0 bases, the J end lost 0 bases, and 11 bases lay between the germline ends. The CDR3 has 17 amino acids. The CDR3 region has the DNA TGTGCCAGCAGCCAAGATTACAGGGTTGCAACTAATGAAAAACTGTTTTTT. It translates to CASSQDYRVATNEKLFF.

The V call is TRBV18, the J call TRBJ1-4; D possibly corresponds to TRBD1 (5 bases). CDR1 KGHSH and CDR2 LQKENI come from the germline V gene. V gave up 5 bases and J gave up 3 bases, with 16 bases separating them. The length of the CDR3 is 16 residues. The CDR3 DNA sequence: TGTGCCAGCTCAACTAACAGGCCTGGGGCTAATGAAAAACTGTTTTTT. Translated, it gives CASSTNRPGANEKLFF.

The chain is built from TRBV7-2 and TRBJ2-2; 10 positions match TRBD2. This CDR3 spans 18 amino acids. The germline gives CDR1 SGHTA, CDR2 FQGNSA. The junction had 9 bases not matched to a gene; V was cut back by 1 base and J by 4 bases. CDR3 amino acids: CASSLVRVAGGRTGELFF. As DNA, the CDR3 is TGTGCCAGCAGCTTAGTAAGGGTAGCGGGAGGACGCACCGGGGAGCTGTTTTTT.

The CDR3 spells CASSPPLRAGDADTQYF. In DNA form, the CDR3 reads TGTGCCAGCTCACCACCCCTCCGGGCGGGGGACGCAGATACGCAGTATTTT. This chain uses TRBV18 with TRBJ2-3; TRBD2 matches at 7 bases. This CDR3 has 17 residues. V trimming: 0 bases; J trimming: 4 bases; junction bases outside the gene matches: 10. Germline V CDR1 and CDR2: KGHSH, LQKENI.

The V call is TRBV5-1, the J call TRBJ1-1; D remains unclear. The CDR3 covers 17 residues. V lost 3 bases, J lost 4 bases, and 22 bases lay in between. Germline V gives CDR1 SGHRS, CDR2 YFSETQ. The CDR3 sequence is CASSSPREFLSRTEAFF. The CDR3 DNA sequence: TGCGCCAGCAGCTCGCCCCGCGAGTTTCTGAGTCGCACTGAAGCTTTCTTT.

The chain employs TRBV11-3 and TRBJ2-1; 10 bases fit TRBD1. The V and J ends lost 5 bases and 7 bases, in that order; junction bases with no gene match: 8. Germline V gene lookup returns CDR1 SGHNT and CDR2 YENEEA. The CDR3 contains 15 residues. The CDR3 DNA follows: TGTGCCAGCAGCGCGGGACAGGGGAATGTGAATGAGCAGTTCTTC. It is translated as CASSAGQGNVNEQFF.

The chain combines TRBV19 with TRBJ1-4, with D uncertain. The CDR3 runs 15 residues. Trimming took 9 bases from V and 0 from J, leaving 14 bases between them. Germline V gene sequence: CDR1 LNHDA, CDR2 SQIVND (reference sequence). The CDR3, as DNA: TGTGCCAGCAACACCTGGGAGGCAACTAATGAAAAACTGTTTTTT. Translating it yields CASNTWEATNEKLFF.

V usage is TRBV7-2 and J usage is TRBJ2-7, with D possibly TRBD1 on 5 matching bases. Germline V CDR1 and CDR2: SGHTA, FQGNSA. Trimming shortened V by 1 base and J by 3 bases, and 13 bases separated the two germline ends. The CDR3 consists of 15 residues. The CDR3 sequence: CASSLERGLFYEQYF. CDR3 nucleotides: TGTGCCAGCAGCTTAGAAAGGGGCCTATTCTACGAGCAGTACTTC.